This entry lists 10 T cell receptor beta chains sequenced from one sample in a study of CD8+ T cells in alopecia areata. The treatment: oral pan-JAK inhibitor, 5-10 mg twice daily. cDNA prepared by RNA extraction and subsequent reverse transcription served as the template for sequencing. This table comes from immunoSEQ multiplex PCR, and its TCRdb copy is limited to in-frame clones, with some not included. Of approximately 65,000 clones in the sample, under 60% are singletons; the top ten hold 20%. Sequences were derived from CD8+ T cells sorted from blood, sampled at roughly week 36, from a patient treated with tofacitinib. All receptors come from a human donor with alopecia areata.

V and J are TRBV29-1 and TRBJ2-1; 9 nucleotides match TRBD2. The trim removed 3 bases at V and 4 bases at J, leaving 13 bases unmatched. CDR3 length: 17 residues. The germline V gene has CDR1 SQVTM and CDR2 ANQGSEA. The CDR3 nucleotides read TGCAGCGTTGAGGGAGGGACTAGCACTAGGGAATACAATGAGCAGTTCTTC. Residues: CSVEGGTSTREYNEQFF.

The rearrangement uses TRBV29-1 and TRBJ2-7, with 11 bases aligning to TRBD1. J gave up 3 bases and V 3 bases, and 10 bases lay outside the gene matches. CDR3 length equals 16 residues. CDR1 is SQVTM, CDR2 ANQGSEA, per germline. Here the CDR3 DNA reads TGCAGCGTTGAGTGGACAGGGGGCTTTTCGGGCTACGAGCAGTACTTC. It codes for CSVEWTGGFSGYEQYF.

The chain employs TRBV7-9 and TRBJ1-5, with D unclear. Germline V gives CDR1 SEHNR, CDR2 FQNEAQ (reference sequence). Trimming left V 1 base short and J 3 bases short, with 4 bases between. The CDR3 sequence is 13 residues long. The CDR3 DNA sequence: TGTGCCAGCAGCTTAGGTCTCAATCAGCCCCAGCATTTT. This sequence encodes CASSLGLNQPQHF.

The V call is TRBV5-1, the J call TRBJ2-3, with 10 bases matching TRBD2. The length of the CDR3 is 14 residues. Trimming at V came to 7 bases and at J to 5 bases, leaving 7 bases not matched to a gene. Germline CDR1 is SGHRS and CDR2 is YFSETQ. The CDR3 DNA reads as TGCGCCAGCTCACCAGCGGGAGGGGTAGATACGCAGTATTTT. Protein: CASSPAGGVDTQYF.

The chain links TRBV7-2 to TRBJ2-7; TRBD2 is a possible D gene (6 bases). Trimming removed 7 bases at V and 0 bases at J, with 13 bases between. Germline CDR1 reads SGHTA; CDR2 reads FQGNSA. This CDR3 contains 14 residues. In DNA form, the CDR3 reads TGTGCCAGCATTGGGACTCCGAGCTCCTACGAGCAGTACTTC. Its translation is CASIGTPSSYEQYF.

The sample holds a few counts of this clone. The rearrangement joins TRBV12-5 to TRBJ2-1; D remains ambiguous. V was pared by 9 bases and J by 8 bases, with 14 bases between. Germline V gene sequence: CDR1 LGHNT, CDR2 FRNRAP. The CDR3 spans 12 residues. CDR3 sequence: CASARYVYEQFF. CDR3 bases: TGTGCTAGCGCTAGATATGTCTATGAGCAGTTCTTC.

J is TRBJ2-7 and V is TRBV10-3; D possibly corresponds to TRBD1 (6 bases). There are 14 residues in the CDR3. The V and J ends lost 0 bases and 6 bases respectively, with 12 bases between them. CDR1 and CDR2 (germline): ENHRY, SYGVKD. The DNA for the CDR3 is TGTGCCATCAGTGAGTCCAGGGGCCTAGGCGAGCAGTACTTC. This translates into CAISESRGLGEQYF.

V usage is TRBV4-1 and J usage is TRBJ2-7, with D perhaps matching TRBD2 (6 bases). From germline, CDR1 is MGHRA and CDR2 YSYEKL. The length of the CDR3 is 14 residues. V was cut by 4 bases and J by 4 bases, with 14 bases left in between. The CDR3: CASSPRTNTYEQYF. CDR3 nucleotide sequence: TGCGCCAGCAGCCCCCGGACTAACACGTACGAGCAGTACTTC.

This chain connects TRBV27 to TRBJ2-7, with a weak D call TRBD2 (5 bases). The CDR3 is 15 residues long. Trimming removed 5 bases at V and 0 bases at J, with 14 bases between. In germline, CDR1 is MNHEY, CDR2 SMNVEV (reference sequence). The CDR3 spells CASSPSSASSYEQYF. The CDR3 region has the DNA TGTGCCAGCAGTCCCAGTAGCGCGAGCTCCTACGAGCAGTACTTC.

The rearrangement uses TRBV27 and TRBJ2-1, with 7 positions matching TRBD2. Germline V gene data show CDR1 as MNHEY and CDR2 as SMNVEV (reference sequence). The CDR3 is made up of 15 amino acids. J gave up 2 bases and V 2 bases, and 3 bases lay outside the gene matches. CDR3 protein: CASSLGLAAYNEQFF. The CDR3 coding sequence is TGTGCCAGCAGTTTAGGCCTAGCGGCCTACAATGAGCAGTTCTTC.